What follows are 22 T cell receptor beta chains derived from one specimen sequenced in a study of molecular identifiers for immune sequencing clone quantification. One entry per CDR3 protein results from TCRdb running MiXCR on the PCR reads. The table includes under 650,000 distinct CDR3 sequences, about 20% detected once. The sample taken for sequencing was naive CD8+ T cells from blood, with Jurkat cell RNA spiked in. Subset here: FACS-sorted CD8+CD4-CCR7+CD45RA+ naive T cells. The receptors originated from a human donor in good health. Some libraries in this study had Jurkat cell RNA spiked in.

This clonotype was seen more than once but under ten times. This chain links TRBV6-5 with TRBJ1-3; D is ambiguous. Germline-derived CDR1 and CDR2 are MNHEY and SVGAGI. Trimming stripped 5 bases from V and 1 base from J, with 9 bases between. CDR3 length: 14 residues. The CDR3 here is CASSPRRSGNTIYF. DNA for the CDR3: TGTGCCAGCAGTCCCCGCAGGTCTGGAAACACCATATATTTT.

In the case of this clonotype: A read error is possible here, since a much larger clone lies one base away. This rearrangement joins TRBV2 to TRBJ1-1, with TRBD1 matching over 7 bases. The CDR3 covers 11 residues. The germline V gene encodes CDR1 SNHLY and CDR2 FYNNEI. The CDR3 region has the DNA TGTACCAGCTTCGGGACAGATGAAGCTTTCTTT. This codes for CTSFGTDEAFF.

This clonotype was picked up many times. The CDR3 sequence: CASSWDGGLNTEAFF. The CDR3 DNA follows: TGTGCCAGCAGCTGGGATGGGGGGCTGAACACTGAAGCTTTCTTT. J is TRBJ1-1 and V is TRBV7-8; D is possibly TRBD1 (6 bases). V gave up 4 bases and J gave up 0 bases, with 12 bases separating them. Germline CDR1 SGHVS, CDR2 FQNEAQ. This CDR3 spans 15 amino acids.

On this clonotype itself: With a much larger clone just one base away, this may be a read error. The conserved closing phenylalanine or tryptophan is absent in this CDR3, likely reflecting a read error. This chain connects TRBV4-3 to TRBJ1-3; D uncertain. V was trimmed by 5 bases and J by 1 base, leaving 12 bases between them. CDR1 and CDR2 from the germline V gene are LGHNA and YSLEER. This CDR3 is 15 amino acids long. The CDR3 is CASSELLGSGNTIYL. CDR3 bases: TGCGCCAGCAGCGAACTATTGGGGTCTGGAAACACCATATATCTT.

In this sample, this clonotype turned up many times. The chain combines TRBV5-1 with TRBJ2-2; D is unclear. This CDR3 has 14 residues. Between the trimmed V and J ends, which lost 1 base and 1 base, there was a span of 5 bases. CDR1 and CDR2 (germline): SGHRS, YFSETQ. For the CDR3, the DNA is TGCGCCAGCAGCTTGAGAAGGAACACCGGGGAGCTGTTTTTT. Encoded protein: CASSLRRNTGELFF. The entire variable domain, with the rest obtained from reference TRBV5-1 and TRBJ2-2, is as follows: KAGVTQTPRYLIKTRGQQVTLSCSPISGHRSVSWYQQTPGQGLQFLFEYFSETQRNKGNFPGRFSGRQFSNSRSEMNVSTLELGDSALYLCASSLRRNTGELFFGEGSRLTVL.

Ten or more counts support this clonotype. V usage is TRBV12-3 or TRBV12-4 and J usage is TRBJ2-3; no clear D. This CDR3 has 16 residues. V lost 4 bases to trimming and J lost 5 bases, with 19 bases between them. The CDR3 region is CASSSSQPALVDTQYF. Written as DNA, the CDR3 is TGTGCCAGCAGTTCCTCTCAACCTGCCTTGGTAGATACGCAGTATTTT.

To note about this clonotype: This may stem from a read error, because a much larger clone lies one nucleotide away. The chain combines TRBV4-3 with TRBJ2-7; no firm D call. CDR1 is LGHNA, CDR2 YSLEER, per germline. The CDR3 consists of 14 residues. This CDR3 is CASGQEAGFYEQYF. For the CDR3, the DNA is TGCGCCAGCGGCCAAGAGGCTGGGTTCTACGAGCAGTACTTC.

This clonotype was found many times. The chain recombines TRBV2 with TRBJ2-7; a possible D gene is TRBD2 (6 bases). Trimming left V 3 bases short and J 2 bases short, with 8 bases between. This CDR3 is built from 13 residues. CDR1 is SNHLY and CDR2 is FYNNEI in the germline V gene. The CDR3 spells CASSEGLPYEQYF. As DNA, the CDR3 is TGTGCCAGCAGTGAGGGACTCCCCTACGAGCAGTACTTC.

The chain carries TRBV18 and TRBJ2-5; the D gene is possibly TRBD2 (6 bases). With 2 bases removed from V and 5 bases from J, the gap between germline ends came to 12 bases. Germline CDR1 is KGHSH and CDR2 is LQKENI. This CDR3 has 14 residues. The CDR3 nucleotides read TGTGCCAGCTCACCAGAAGGGGAGGCGGAGACCCAGTACTTC. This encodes CASSPEGEAETQYF.

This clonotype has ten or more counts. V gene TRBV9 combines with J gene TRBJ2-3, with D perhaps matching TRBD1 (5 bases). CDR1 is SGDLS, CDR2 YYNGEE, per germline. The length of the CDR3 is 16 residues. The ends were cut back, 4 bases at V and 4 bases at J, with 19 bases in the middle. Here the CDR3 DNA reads TGTGCCAGCAGCCATGACAGTTTTGAGAGGTCAGATACGCAGTATTTT. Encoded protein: CASSHDSFERSDTQYF. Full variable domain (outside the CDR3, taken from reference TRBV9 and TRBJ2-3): DSGVTQTPKHLITATGQRVTLRCSPRSGDLSVYWYQQSLDQGLQFLIQYYNGEERAKGNILERFSAQQFPDLHSELNLSSLELGDSALYFCASSHDSFERSDTQYFGPGTRLTVL.

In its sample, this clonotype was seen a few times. The CDR3 spells CASSLQDSPWAETQYF. CDR3 nucleotides: TGTGCCAGCAGCTTACAGGACAGCCCGTGGGCGGAGACCCAGTACTTC. The rearrangement uses TRBV7-8 and TRBJ2-5; tentative D call: TRBD1 (6 bases). Germline-derived CDR1 and CDR2 are SGHVS and FQNEAQ. The V end was cut by 2 bases, the J end by 5 bases, with 18 bases between. CDR3 length: 16 residues. The complete variable domain, with remaining parts taken from reference TRBV7-8 and TRBJ2-5, reads GAGVSQSPRYKVAKRGQDVALRCDPISGHVSLFWYQQALGQGPEFLTYFQNEAQLDKSGLPSDRFFAERPEGSVSTLKIQRTQQEDSAVYLCASSLQDSPWAETQYFGPGTRLLVL.

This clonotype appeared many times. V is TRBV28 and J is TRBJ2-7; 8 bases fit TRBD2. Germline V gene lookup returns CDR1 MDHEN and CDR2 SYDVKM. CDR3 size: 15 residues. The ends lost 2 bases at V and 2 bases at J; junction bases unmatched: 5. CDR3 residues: CASSLTTSGAYEQYF. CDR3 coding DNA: TGTGCCAGCAGTTTAACCACTAGCGGAGCCTACGAGCAGTACTTC.

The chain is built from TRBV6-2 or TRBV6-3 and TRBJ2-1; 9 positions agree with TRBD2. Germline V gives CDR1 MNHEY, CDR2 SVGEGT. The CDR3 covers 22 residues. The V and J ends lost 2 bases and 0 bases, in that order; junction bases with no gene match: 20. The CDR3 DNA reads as TGTGCCAGCAGTTACCCCACGGGGTCGAGGGGTAGCGGGGGACCCTCCTACAATGAGCAGTTCTTC. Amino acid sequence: CASSYPTGSRGSGGPSYNEQFF.

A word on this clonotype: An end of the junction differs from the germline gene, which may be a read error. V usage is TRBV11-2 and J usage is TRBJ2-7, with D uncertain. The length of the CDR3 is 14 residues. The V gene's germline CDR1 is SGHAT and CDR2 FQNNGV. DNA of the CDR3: TGTGCCAGCAGCTTAGCCGGATTGGCCCGCGAGCAGTGCTTC. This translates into CASSLAGLAREQCF.

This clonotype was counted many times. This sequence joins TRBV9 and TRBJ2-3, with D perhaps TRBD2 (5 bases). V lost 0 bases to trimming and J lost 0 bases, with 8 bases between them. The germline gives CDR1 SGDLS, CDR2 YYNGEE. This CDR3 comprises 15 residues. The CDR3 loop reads CASSVDGVSTDTQYF. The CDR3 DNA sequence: TGTGCCAGCAGCGTAGACGGGGTTAGCACAGATACGCAGTATTTT.

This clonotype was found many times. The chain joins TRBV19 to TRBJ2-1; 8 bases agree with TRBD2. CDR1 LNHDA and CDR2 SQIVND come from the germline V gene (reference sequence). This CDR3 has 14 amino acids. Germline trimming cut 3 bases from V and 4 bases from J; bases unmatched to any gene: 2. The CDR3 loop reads CASSMASGYNEQFF. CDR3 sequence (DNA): TGTGCCAGTAGTATGGCTAGCGGGTACAATGAGCAGTTCTTC.

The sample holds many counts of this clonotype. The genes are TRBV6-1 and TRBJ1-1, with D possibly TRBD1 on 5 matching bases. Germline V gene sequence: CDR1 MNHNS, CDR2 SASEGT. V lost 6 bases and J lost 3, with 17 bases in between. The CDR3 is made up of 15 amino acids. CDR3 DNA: TGTGCCAGCAGCATCAACCAGGGTTTGGACACTGAAGCTTTCTTT. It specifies CASSINQGLDTEAFF.

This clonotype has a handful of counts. The CDR3: CASSQERTGIQETQYF. The CDR3 region has the DNA TGTGCCAGCAGCCAAGAACGGACAGGGATCCAAGAGACCCAGTACTTC. The chain combines TRBV4-2 with TRBJ2-5; 8 positions agree with TRBD1. Trimming took 0 bases from V and 1 from J; bases not matched to a gene: 4. Per germline, CDR1 LGHNA and CDR2 YNFKEQ. The CDR3 is 16 amino acids.

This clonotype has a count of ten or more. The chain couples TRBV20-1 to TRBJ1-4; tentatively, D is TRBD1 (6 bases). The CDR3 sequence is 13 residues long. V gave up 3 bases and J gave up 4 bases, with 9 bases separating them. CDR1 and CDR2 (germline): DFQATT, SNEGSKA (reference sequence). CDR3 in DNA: TGCAGTGCTAGGGACAGTTATAATGAAAAACTGTTTTTT. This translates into CSARDSYNEKLFF.

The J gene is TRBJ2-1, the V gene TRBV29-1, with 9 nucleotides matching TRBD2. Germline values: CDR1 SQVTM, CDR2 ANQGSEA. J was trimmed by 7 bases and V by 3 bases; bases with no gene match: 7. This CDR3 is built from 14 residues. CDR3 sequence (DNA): TGCAGCGTTGAGGCTAGCGGGATAGGGAATGAGCAGTTCTTC. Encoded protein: CSVEASGIGNEQFF.

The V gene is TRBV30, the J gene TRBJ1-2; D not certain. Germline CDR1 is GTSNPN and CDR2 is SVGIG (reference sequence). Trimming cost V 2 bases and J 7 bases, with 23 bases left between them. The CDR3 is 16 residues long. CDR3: CAWSSNRHPDQCGYTF. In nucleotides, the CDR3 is TGTGCCTGGAGTTCCAACCGACATCCAGACCAGTGTGGCTACACCTTC. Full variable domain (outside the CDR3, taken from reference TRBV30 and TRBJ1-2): SQTIHQWPATLVQPVGSPLSLECTVEGTSNPNLYWYRQAAGRGLQLLFYSVGIGQISSEVPQNLSASRPQDRQFILSSKKLLLSDSGFYLCAWSSNRHPDQCGYTFGSGTRLTVV.

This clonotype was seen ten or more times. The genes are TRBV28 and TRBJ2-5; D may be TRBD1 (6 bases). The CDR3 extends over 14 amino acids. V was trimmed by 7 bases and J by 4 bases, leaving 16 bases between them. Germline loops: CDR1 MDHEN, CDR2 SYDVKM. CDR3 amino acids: CASTPSGTTETQYF. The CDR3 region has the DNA TGTGCCAGCACCCCATCGGGGACAACAGAGACCCAGTACTTC. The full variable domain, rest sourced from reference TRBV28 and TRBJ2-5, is DVKVTQSSRYLVKRTGEKVFLECVQDMDHENMFWYRQDPGLGLRLIYFSYDVKMKEKGDIPEGYSVSREKKERFSLILESASTNQTSMYLCASTPSGTTETQYFGPGTRLLVL.